Below, 15 T cell receptor beta chains from the same sample are listed, as sequenced in a study of blood T cell repertoires in COVID-19. The assay was immunoSEQ multiplex PCR, and TCRdb's table has in-frame clones only and misses some. The sample yields approximately 170,000 clones, nearly 90% seen once. The sample taken for sequencing was peripheral blood. These receptors all stem from a young man who had recovered from COVID-19.

This chain connects TRBV9 to TRBJ2-2; perhaps TRBD1 as D (6 bases). Germline V gene lookup returns CDR1 SGDLS and CDR2 YYNGEE. V lost 7 bases and J 3 bases, leaving 13 bases between the germline ends. The CDR3 loop spans 14 amino acids. The DNA for the CDR3 is TGTGCCAGCGGCGAGGGACACGACACCGGGGAGCTGTTTTTT. It translates to CASGEGHDTGELFF.

The genes are TRBV7-9 and TRBJ2-6; 7 bases agree with TRBD2. V shed 1 base, J shed 2 bases, and the junction held 2 bases outside the gene matches. The CDR3 sequence is 16 residues long. CDR1 and CDR2 (germline): SEHNR, FQNEAQ (reference sequence). CDR3 loop: CASSLEGGAGANVLTF. The CDR3 nucleotides read TGTGCCAGCAGCTTAGAGGGAGGGGCTGGGGCCAACGTCCTGACTTTC.

The rearrangement links TRBV7-2 to TRBJ1-5; D uncertain. Trimming left V 1 base short and J 4 bases short, with 11 bases between. The CDR3 runs 15 residues. CDR1 is SGHTA and CDR2 is FQGNSA in the germline V gene. The CDR3: CASSLVGQVNQPQHF. The CDR3 DNA reads TGTGCCAGCAGCTTAGTTGGTCAGGTGAATCAGCCCCAGCATTTT.

The chain joins TRBV7-2 to TRBJ2-7; TRBD2 agrees at 8 bases. Germline lookup yields CDR1 SGHTA and CDR2 FQGNSA. With 0 bases clipped from V and 6 bases from J, the junction kept 7 bases outside the gene matches. The CDR3 contains 15 residues. CDR3 coding DNA: TGTGCCAGCAGCTTAGCGCCAGGGGCGGGGGGCGAGCAGTACTTC. Translation gives CASSLAPGAGGEQYF. Full variable domain (outside the CDR3, taken from reference TRBV7-2 and TRBJ2-7): GAGVSQSPSNKVTEKGKDVELRCDPISGHTALYWYRQSLGQGLEFLIYFQGNSAPDKSGLPSDRFSAERTGGSVSTLTIQRTQQEDSAVYLCASSLAPGAGGEQYFGPGTRLTVT.

The CDR3 DNA reads TGTGCCAGCAGTTACTCGGCTAACACGAGGGTTCAGGAGCAGTACTTC. Protein sequence: CASSYSANTRVQEQYF. The rearrangement links TRBV6-5 to TRBJ2-7; a weak D match, TRBD2 (5 bases). Between the trimmed V and J ends, which lost 0 bases and 7 bases, there was a span of 19 bases. The V gene's germline CDR1 is MNHEY and CDR2 SVGAGI. This CDR3 spans 16 amino acids.

A remark on this clone: Other DNA sequences in the sample encode the same CDR3. CDR3 loop: CASSLSGAYEQYF. The CDR3 bases are TGTGCCAGCAGCTTATCTGGAGCCTACGAGCAGTACTTC. V is TRBV7-9 and J is TRBJ2-7; D not resolved. The CDR3 totals 13 residues. Looked up from germline, CDR1 is SEHNR and CDR2 is FQNEAQ (reference sequence). Between the trimmed V and J ends, which lost 2 bases and 2 bases, there was a span of 7 bases.

The chain couples TRBV3-1 (or the pseudogene TRBV3-2) to TRBJ1-3; the match to TRBD1 covers 7 bases. The CDR3 totals 16 residues. Germline CDR1 LGHDT, CDR2 YNNKEL (reference sequence). The junction had 7 bases not matched to a gene; V was cut back by 1 base and J by 4 bases. CDR3 in amino acids: CASSQGSTGAGNTIYF. The CDR3 DNA reads as TGTGCCAGCAGCCAAGGATCCACAGGGGCAGGAAACACCATATATTTT.

CDR3 in DNA: TGTGCCAGCTCCTTAGCGGGGGCGAACACCGGGGAGCTGTTTTTT. Translating it yields CASSLAGANTGELFF. This chain connects TRBV25-1 to TRBJ2-2; 9 bases align to TRBD2. Germline CDR1 MGHDK, CDR2 SYGVNS. Unmatched junction bases numbered 4, after V lost 8 bases and J lost 0 bases. The CDR3 has 15 residues. The complete variable domain, with remaining parts taken from reference TRBV25-1 and TRBJ2-2, reads EADIYQTPRYLVIGTGKKITLECSQTMGHDKMYWYQQDPGMELHLIHYSYGVNSTEKGDLSSESTVSRIRTEHFPLTLESARPSHTSQYLCASSLAGANTGELFFGEGSRLTVL.

This chain uses TRBV7-9 with TRBJ2-7, with TRBD2 matching over 8 bases. The CDR3 consists of 16 residues. Trimming cost V 4 bases and J 3 bases; bases outside gene matches: 11. Per germline, CDR1 SEHNR and CDR2 FQNEAQ (reference sequence). This CDR3 reads CASSSAAAGDGYEQYF. The CDR3 nucleotides read TGTGCCAGCAGCTCAGCGGCAGCGGGAGACGGCTACGAGCAGTACTTC.

CDR3 in DNA: TGTGCCAGCAGTCTATCTGGGAGCTACGCCGTTTACAATGAGCAGTTCTTC. Protein sequence: CASSLSGSYAVYNEQFF. This chain uses TRBV7-6 with TRBJ2-1, with a possible D match to TRBD2 (5 bases). Germline CDR1 SGHVS, CDR2 FNYEAQ. The CDR3 is made up of 17 amino acids. The germline V and J ends were trimmed by 6 bases and 4 bases, with 22 bases remaining between them.

The chain is built from TRBV6-4 and TRBJ2-2; D may be TRBD1 (5 bases). This CDR3 spans 15 amino acids. V lost 4 bases and J lost 3, with 12 bases in between. Germline V gene sequence: CDR1 MRHNA, CDR2 SNTAGT. Here the CDR3 reads CASSAAGLDTGELFF. The CDR3 DNA sequence: TGTGCCAGCAGTGCGGCAGGGTTGGACACCGGGGAGCTGTTTTTT.

V is TRBV2 and J is TRBJ2-2, with D maybe TRBD2 (5 bases). Germline CDR1 is SNHLY and CDR2 is FYNNEI. CDR3 size: 15 residues. Trimming cost V 4 bases and J 2 bases, with 11 bases left between them. The CDR3 spells CASSGSGINTGELFF. The CDR3 coding sequence is TGTGCCAGCAGTGGATCCGGGATAAACACCGGGGAGCTGTTTTTT.

V and J are TRBV4-3 and TRBJ1-2; 8 nucleotides line up with TRBD1. CDR3 size: 15 residues. The junction had 12 bases not matched to a gene; V was cut back by 5 bases and J by 7 bases. Germline loops: CDR1 LGHNA, CDR2 YSLEER. As DNA, the CDR3 is TGCGCCAGCAGCTCGGACAGGGCAAACCCCACTGGCTACACCTTC. Residues: CASSSDRANPTGYTF.

The J gene is TRBJ2-2, the V gene TRBV27; D possibly corresponds to TRBD2 (6 bases). Germline V CDR1 and CDR2: MNHEY, SMNVEV (reference sequence). V was cut by 5 bases and J by 3 bases, with 13 bases left in between. The CDR3 loop spans 15 amino acids. The CDR3 loop is CASSTAGLHTGELFF. DNA of the CDR3: TGTGCCAGCAGTACAGCGGGTCTACACACCGGGGAGCTGTTTTTT.

This CDR3 is CASSGLYEQYF. The DNA of the CDR3 is TGTGCCAGCAGTGGACTCTACGAGCAGTACTTC. The V and J genes are TRBV25-1 and TRBJ2-7; D gene uncertain. The CDR3 totals 11 residues. Germline values: CDR1 MGHDK, CDR2 SYGVNS. The ends were cut back, 4 bases at V and 3 bases at J, with 4 bases in the middle.